This TCR beta chain was retrieved from a study of blood T cell repertoires in COVID-19. Study at large: Acute-phase and convalescent COVID-19 samples originated in the United States, Italy and Spain.

CDR3 size: 16 residues. Germline CDR1 SGHTA, CDR2 FQGNSA. V gave up 6 bases and J gave up 7 bases, with 19 bases separating them. Repertoires were generated with immunoSEQ multiplex PCR, while TCRdb's copy carries only in-frame clones and drops some. The table records about 150,000 clones, 84% of them present only once. This TCR derives from an elderly woman with COVID-19, enrolled during active disease. The sample was peripheral blood. The chain combines TRBV7-2 with TRBJ1-6; D not certain. In DNA form, the CDR3 reads TGTGCCAGCAGTTCCGCCCGGGTCGCCCTAAATTCACCCCTCCACTTT. Its translation is CASSSARVALNSPLHF.